The rows below give T cell receptor beta chains drawn from one sample of a study of T cells expressing NK-cell markers. After re-calling the 5' RACE reads, TCRdb lists one entry per CDR3 protein, DNA absent. The record lists about 370,000 distinct CDR3 sequences, of which the ten most abundant hold 9.5% to 12%. Material for sequencing was blood T cells: a sorted CD56 or NKG2C T cell subset, CD4+ or CD8+ T cells, or bulk PBMC T cells (not recorded which). These receptors came from a woman between 50 and 59 years old in good health. The CDR3 runs from the conserved cysteine through the conserved F or W.

cdr3_aa j_call v_call
CASSLVPGGINEQFF TRBJ2-1 TRBV7-9
CASARRSTDTQYF TRBJ2-3 TRBV27
CASKLDLTYEQYF TRBJ2-7 TRBV2
CSATQGVTDTQYF TRBJ2-3 TRBV20-1
CASSALGEQFF TRBJ2-1 TRBV7-9
CASTRTARAEAFF TRBJ1-1 TRBV12-3/TRBV12-4
CAWSHPGHELNEKLFF TRBJ1-4 TRBV30
CAEGSVAFDEQFF TRBJ2-1 TRBV7-9
CASSQIPEVTEAFF TRBJ1-1 TRBV3-1
CASSGGDSYNEQFF TRBJ2-1 TRBV5-1
CSARAGQGAAYEQYF TRBJ2-7 TRBV20-1
CASSLYGRVSAEAFF TRBJ1-1 TRBV5-1
CATALGTGAYEQYF TRBJ2-7 TRBV19
CASSATSGSYEQYF TRBJ2-7 TRBV7-6
CASSLGTHTGELFF TRBJ2-2 TRBV7-9
CASSFRAHRPSGETQYF TRBJ2-5 TRBV27
CASSPLLGQGGGQPQHF TRBJ1-5 TRBV18
CASSLRPRHNEQFF TRBJ2-1 TRBV7-2
CASSQAGVVTQYF TRBJ2-5 TRBV14
CASSTERSEWIPGELFF TRBJ2-2 TRBV6-1
CSARTTRQNYGYTF TRBJ1-2 TRBV20-1
CASREAAGGNQPQHF TRBJ1-5 TRBV5-1
CSARVQGMGPTEAFF TRBJ1-1 TRBV20-1
CASSLGQPYNEQFF TRBJ2-1 TRBV5-1
CASSLGKKETQYF TRBJ2-5 TRBV7-8
CASSLADGEQFF TRBJ2-1 TRBV5-5
CASNLRPGLAGDTQYF TRBJ2-3 TRBV5-1
CASSPRTSGIRDEQFF TRBJ2-1 TRBV7-8
CSLGASGTYEQYF TRBJ2-7 TRBV20-1
CASSLVNRGGGELFF TRBJ2-2 TRBV11-2
CASSSVDLQETQYF TRBJ2-5 TRBV7-8
CASSLVRTMGEQFF TRBJ2-1 TRBV7-2
CASSLGTPPDEQFF TRBJ2-1 TRBV7-2
CASSSGLAGGLAGANVLTF TRBJ2-6 TRBV5-1
CSARVFGTSGSSEQFF TRBJ2-1 TRBV20-1
CASSQTPHGTLIYEQYF TRBJ2-7 TRBV14
CASSWTVESYEQYF TRBJ2-7 TRBV7-9
CASSFRQGSTGELFF TRBJ2-2 TRBV12-3/TRBV12-4
CASSPGGQSSF TRBJ2-1 TRBV12-3/TRBV12-4
CALKFGDREYEQYF TRBJ2-7 TRBV7-3
CATSRDPGEAGADTQYF TRBJ2-3 TRBV15
CASSDTGLAGGSSYNEQFF TRBJ2-1 TRBV25-1
CATRREESPVLTF TRBJ2-6 TRBV10-3
CASSFIGLRGVYNEQFF TRBJ2-1 TRBV5-1
CSVGGSGPDTQYF TRBJ2-3 TRBV20-1
CSATPPGGVVPAQFF TRBJ2-1 TRBV20-1
CASSRLVADWDNEQFF TRBJ2-1 TRBV7-8
CASSAESSSYNEQFF TRBJ2-1 TRBV7-9
CASSGQVHQPQHF TRBJ1-5 TRBV25-1
CASGYLGGLGYTF TRBJ1-2 TRBV5-5
CASRGLAGDFTYEQYF TRBJ2-7 TRBV10-2
CASSIDPLQGNVNTEAFF TRBJ1-1 TRBV19